The next 27 T cell receptor beta chains were all read from a single sample in a study of a mutant IDH1 vaccine in newly diagnosed glioma. The sample's time point: baseline, week 1 (first vaccination visit). Treatment of the sample: pre-vaccination baseline after standard-of-care therapy. TCRdb keeps only in-frame clones here, not all; method: immunoSEQ multiplex PCR. The data show 40,000 or so clones, more than 90% seen once. The material was PBMCs, obtained from a glioma patient treated with radiotherapy, temozolomide or both. The receptors were gathered from a man between 18 and 35 years old with glioma.

The chain has TRBV27 and TRBJ1-5; tentatively, D is TRBD1 (6 bases). Between the trimmed V and J ends, which lost 5 bases and 6 bases, there was a span of 20 bases. The CDR3 covers 16 residues. Germline V CDR1 and CDR2: MNHEY, SMNVEV (reference sequence). In nucleotides, the CDR3 is TGTGCCAGCAGTCCAACCGGGGGGCCTTGGTCTCAGCCCCAGCATTTT. Its translation: CASSPTGGPWSQPQHF.

This clone showed up just a few times. The chain has TRBV5-6 and TRBJ1-4; D is unclear. The germline CDR1 and CDR2 sequences are SGHDT and YYEEEE. The CDR3 is 13 residues long. The V and J ends lost 0 bases and 9 bases respectively, with 9 bases between them. Written as DNA, the CDR3 is TGTGCCAGCAGCTTGGCCGAAGGGAAAAAACTGTTTTTT. Amino acids: CASSLAEGKKLFF.

V gene TRBV7-2 combines with J gene TRBJ2-2; 13 bases map to TRBD2. Per the germline V gene, CDR1 is SGHTA and CDR2 is FQGNSA. This CDR3 has 16 residues. With V trimmed by 5 bases and J by 7 bases, 7 bases remained unmatched. The CDR3 nucleotides read TGTGCCAGCAGCACTAGCGGGAGGGCCGGTGGCGGGGAGCTGTTTTTT. Amino acids: CASSTSGRAGGGELFF.

The V call is TRBV4-1, the J call TRBJ1-1; D ambiguous. The CDR3 is made up of 17 amino acids. Deletions cut 1 base from V and 0 bases from J, with 15 bases between. Per germline, CDR1 MGHRA and CDR2 YSYEKL. DNA of the CDR3: TGCGCCAGCAGCCAAGCAAGCAGTCAGCGGGTGAACACTGAAGCTTTCTTT. It is translated as CASSQASSQRVNTEAFF.

This clone was found once. V gene TRBV6-5 combines with J gene TRBJ2-5; TRBD2 matches at 12 bases. The CDR3 runs 15 residues. Germline V gene sequence: CDR1 MNHEY, CDR2 SVGAGI. The ends lost 6 bases at V and 5 bases at J; junction bases unmatched: 7. Here the CDR3 DNA reads TGTGCCAGCAGCCGACTAGCGGGAGAGGGGGAGACCCAGTACTTC. Residues: CASSRLAGEGETQYF.

The chain has TRBV5-1 and TRBJ2-1; a possible D gene is TRBD2 (5 bases). Germline lookup yields CDR1 SGHRS and CDR2 YFSETQ. The ends were cut back, 0 bases at V and 0 bases at J, with 10 bases in the middle. The CDR3 covers 16 residues. The CDR3 loop is CASSLAQRSSYNEQFF. Here the CDR3 DNA reads TGCGCCAGCAGCTTGGCACAGCGGAGCTCCTACAATGAGCAGTTCTTC.

The chain has TRBV28 and TRBJ1-4, with TRBD1 as a possible D gene (6 bases). CDR1 and CDR2 from the germline V gene are MDHEN and SYDVKM. V dropped 3 bases and J dropped 7 bases, with 12 bases sitting between them. CDR3 length equals 14 residues. This CDR3 reads CASSLIGGGEKLFF. The CDR3 DNA is TGTGCCAGCAGTTTGATAGGGGGGGGTGAAAAACTGTTTTTT.

The V gene is TRBV19, the J gene TRBJ1-1; D not resolved. The CDR3 totals 14 residues. CDR1 is LNHDA and CDR2 is SQIVND in the germline V gene (reference sequence). Trimming removed 5 bases from V and 1 base from J, with 11 bases in between. The CDR3 DNA reads as TGTGCCAGTAGTGTACAGCTACAGAACACTGAAGCTTTCTTT. It codes for CASSVQLQNTEAFF.

J is TRBJ2-6 and V is TRBV9; D unclear. The CDR3 extends over 14 amino acids. V lost 3 bases and J 4 bases, leaving 8 bases between the germline ends. Germline assignment: CDR1 SGDLS and CDR2 YYNGEE. This CDR3 reads CASSAPGGANVLTF. In nucleotides, the CDR3 is TGTGCCAGCAGCGCCCCTGGGGGGGCCAACGTCCTGACTTTC.

This clone was seen a single time. V usage is TRBV30 and J usage is TRBJ1-3; the D is unclear. V lost 3 bases and J 6 bases, leaving 18 bases between the germline ends. This CDR3 spans 15 amino acids. Germline V gives CDR1 GTSNPN, CDR2 SVGIG (reference sequence). The CDR3 sequence: CAWSGILDVENTIYF. DNA for the CDR3: TGTGCCTGGAGCGGTATATTAGATGTCGAAAACACCATATATTTT.

The chain couples TRBV5-8 to TRBJ2-3, with a possible D match to TRBD1 (6 bases). Trimming stripped 4 bases from V and 3 bases from J, with 6 bases between. The CDR3 spans 12 residues. Germline CDR1 reads SGHTS; CDR2 reads YDEGEE. The CDR3 coding sequence is TGTGCCAGCAGCGGACAGACAGATACGCAGTATTTT. It is translated as CASSGQTDTQYF.

This chain joins TRBV7-6 and TRBJ2-5, with 12 bases aligning to TRBD2. CDR1 and CDR2 from the germline V gene are SGHVS and FNYEAQ. This CDR3 has 19 residues. Germline trimming cut 5 bases from V and 4 bases from J; bases unmatched to any gene: 17. The chain's CDR3 is CASSPYAFSSGRAGETQYF. The CDR3 region has the DNA TGTGCCAGCAGCCCGTACGCCTTCTCTAGCGGGAGGGCCGGAGAGACCCAGTACTTC.

The table lists this clone with a few counts. The chain links TRBV28 to TRBJ1-1; TRBD1 might be the D (6 bases). Germline V gives CDR1 MDHEN, CDR2 SYDVKM. V lost 10 bases and J 8 bases, leaving 23 bases between the germline ends. This CDR3 contains 14 residues. CDR3 nucleotides: TGTGCCACAGATCGTACGGGGGGCTCAGAAGAAGCTTTCTTT. The encoded protein is CATDRTGGSEEAFF.

V is TRBV14 and J is TRBJ2-7; the match to TRBD1 covers 7 bases. Germline lookup yields CDR1 SGHDN and CDR2 FVKESK. The J segment lost 3 bases and the V segment lost 3 bases, leaving 5 bases of the junction unmatched. This CDR3 contains 14 residues. CDR3 bases: TGTGCCAGCAGCCACAGAAGACAGGGCTACGAGCAGTACTTC. It translates to CASSHRRQGYEQYF.

Points on this clone: The junction departs from germline at one end; a sequencing error may be responsible. The V gene is TRBV5-1, the J gene TRBJ1-1, with 7 bases matching TRBD1. There are 16 residues in the CDR3. Germline values: CDR1 SGHRS, CDR2 YFSETQ. Here the CDR3 reads CASSLLRSTGNPEAFF. The CDR3 region has the DNA TGCGCCAGCAGCCTCCTCAGATCGACAGGGAACCCTGAAGCTTTCTTT.

The rearrangement links TRBV6-5 to TRBJ1-2, with a possible D match to TRBD1 (5 bases). V was pared by 4 bases and J by 10 bases, with 16 bases between. The V gene's germline CDR1 is MNHEY and CDR2 SVGAGI. The CDR3 contains 13 residues. The CDR3 here is CASSFRQKGSYTF. The CDR3 bases are TGTGCCAGCAGTTTTCGACAGAAGGGTTCCTACACCTTC.

The chain combines TRBV4-3 with TRBJ1-1, with a tentative D call TRBD1 (5 bases). Trimming left V 0 bases short and J 5 bases short, with 7 bases between. This CDR3 spans 13 amino acids. Germline V gene lookup returns CDR1 LGHNA and CDR2 YSLEER. The CDR3 region has the DNA TGCGCCAGCAGCCAAGATGAGGGGACTGAAGCTTTCTTT. Translated, it gives CASSQDEGTEAFF.

The rearrangement joins TRBV7-2 to TRBJ2-7, with 9 bases that match TRBD1. Germline V gives CDR1 SGHTA, CDR2 FQGNSA. CDR3 length: 15 amino acids. After removal of 0 bases from V and 3 bases from J, the junction contained 3 bases not matched to a gene. The CDR3 here is CASSLAPGQGYEQYF. In DNA, the CDR3 is TGTGCCAGCAGCTTAGCGCCGGGACAGGGCTACGAGCAGTACTTC.

Written as DNA, the CDR3 is TGTGCCAGCAGCTTAGCTAGCGGCCAAGAGACCCAGTACTTC. This encodes CASSLASGQETQYF. The genes are TRBV11-2 and TRBJ2-5, with 7 bases matching TRBD2. CDR3 length: 14 amino acids. Germline loops: CDR1 SGHAT, CDR2 FQNNGV. The V and J ends lost 1 base and 1 base, in that order; junction bases with no gene match: 0.

This chain links TRBV4-1 with TRBJ2-7; 10 nucleotides align to TRBD1. CDR1 and CDR2 from the germline V gene are MGHRA and YSYEKL. V was clipped by 4 bases and J by 3 bases; unmatched bases: 3. CDR3 length: 14 amino acids. CDR3 protein: CASSRGQGVYEQYF. CDR3 nucleotide sequence: TGCGCCAGCAGCCGCGGACAGGGGGTCTACGAGCAGTACTTC.

This clone came up a few times. The CDR3 DNA reads as TGCAGCGTCCAGGGGCGAAGCACAGATACGCAGTATTTT. Translated, it gives CSVQGRSTDTQYF. This rearrangement joins TRBV29-1 to TRBJ2-3, with TRBD1 as a possible D gene (6 bases). CDR3 length equals 13 residues. Germline CDR1 reads SQVTM; CDR2 reads ANQGSEA. Trimming removed 6 bases at V and 0 bases at J, with 10 bases between.

This clone was detected only once. The chain has TRBV25-1 and TRBJ1-2; 12 bases agree with TRBD1. The V gene end was trimmed by 8 bases and the J gene end by 4 bases; junction bases not matched to a gene: 8. Germline V lookup: CDR1 MGHDK, CDR2 SYGVNS. The CDR3 is 15 residues long. This CDR3 reads CASGSGTGGGYGYTF. As DNA, the CDR3 is TGTGCCAGCGGATCCGGGACAGGGGGCGGCTATGGCTACACCTTC.

The rearrangement links TRBV19 to TRBJ2-7; the match to TRBD1 covers 8 bases. This CDR3 is built from 14 residues. Germline V gene lookup returns CDR1 LNHDA and CDR2 SQIVND (reference sequence). J gave up 3 bases and V 1 base, and 2 bases lay outside the gene matches. CDR3 in amino acids: CASSIGGQGYEQYF. The CDR3 nucleotides are TGTGCCAGTAGTATAGGAGGACAGGGCTACGAGCAGTACTTC.

This chain links TRBV5-6 with TRBJ2-7; the D gene is possibly TRBD1 (6 bases). The germline V and J ends were trimmed by 0 bases and 7 bases, with 8 bases remaining between them. Germline loops: CDR1 SGHDT, CDR2 YYEEEE. The CDR3 is made up of 12 amino acids. CDR3 in DNA: TGTGCCAGCAGCTTGGACAGGGTGGAGCAGTACTTC. Translation: CASSLDRVEQYF.

This clone is a singleton in its sample. V is TRBV30 and J is TRBJ2-6, with D uncertain. This CDR3 is 16 amino acids long. CDR1 is GTSNPN and CDR2 is SVGIG in the germline V gene (reference sequence). With 0 bases removed from V and 0 bases from J, the gap between germline ends came to 9 bases. CDR3 residues: CAWSVLKTSGANVLTF. The DNA of the CDR3 is TGTGCCTGGAGTGTACTAAAGACCTCTGGGGCCAACGTCCTGACTTTC.

The chain couples TRBV19 to TRBJ2-3; TRBD2 aligns across 7 bases. The CDR3 has 15 residues. The germline V gene has CDR1 LNHDA and CDR2 SQIVND (reference sequence). The trim removed 5 bases at V and 2 bases at J, leaving 7 bases unmatched. The chain's CDR3 is CASSSRTRYTDTQYF. CDR3 in DNA: TGTGCCAGTAGTTCTCGGACTAGATACACAGATACGCAGTATTTT.

The V gene is TRBV2, the J gene TRBJ1-2; 8 nucleotides align to TRBD1. The CDR3 has 14 amino acids. V was pared by 5 bases and J by 4 bases, with 6 bases of the junction left unmatched. The V gene's germline CDR1 is SNHLY and CDR2 FYNNEI. CDR3 residues: CASSYYRGSYGYTF. The CDR3 DNA sequence: TGTGCCAGCAGTTACTACAGGGGGAGCTATGGCTACACCTTC.